The entry that follows covers one TCR beta chain sequence. The CDR3 length is 17 residues. Deletions cut 1 base from V and 4 bases from J, with 19 bases between. CDR1 and CDR2 from the germline V gene are SGHAT and FQNNGV. These data come from a study of control samples from healthy donors and cancer patients. TCRdb's table, derived via immunoSEQ multiplex PCR, lists solely in-frame clones and lacks some. Among 90,000 to 100,000 clones, roughly three quarters were seen once, and the ten largest hold under 12%. The rearrangement links TRBV11-2 to TRBJ2-5; D might be TRBD2 (7 bases). This clonotype was obtained from a woman in her 30s in good health. The sample taken for sequencing was blood. The CDR3 region has the DNA TGTGCCAGCAGCTTAGTAGGGGGGGTTAGGGGAGTAGAGACCCAGTACTTC. It translates to CASSLVGGVRGVETQYF.